This TCR beta chain was identified during a study of blood T cell repertoires in COVID-19. Across the study: From T cells, B-cell-depleted T cells, or PBMCs came the material, which was cDNA or gDNA.

Per the germline V gene, CDR1 is MDHEN and CDR2 is SYDVKM. This CDR3 comprises 13 residues. Trimming removed 6 bases at V and 6 bases at J, with 12 bases between. As handled by the study authors: Amplification with reference gene primers provided the estimates of nucleated cell counts. Data came from immunoSEQ multiplex PCR; TCRdb stores just in-frame clones and leaves some out. V and J calls and clone size come straight from that table; D and trimming were deduced from the DNA. The sample lists about 240,000 clones; approximately 82% were seen once. The sequence was obtained from a woman aged 18-29 years with acute or convalescent COVID-19. The chain links TRBV28 to TRBJ1-5; D may be TRBD1 (5 bases). Sequencing used peripheral blood. The CDR3 sequence is CASSLDSVQPQHF. The CDR3, as DNA: TGTGCCAGCAGCCTCGACAGTGTTCAGCCCCAGCATTTT.